This TCR beta chain was captured by sequencing in a study of blood T cell repertoires in COVID-19. Patients at the Seattle site were enrolled during active infection and followed longitudinally. The method was immunoSEQ multiplex PCR; TCRdb's version includes in-frame clones alone and lacks a portion of them. This sample carries approximately 350,000 clones, 86% of them seen once, and the ten largest clones take roughly 7.2%. The germline V gene has CDR1 MGHRA and CDR2 YSYEKL. V lost 2 bases and J 1 base, leaving 17 bases between the germline ends. This CDR3 spans 17 amino acids. V is TRBV4-1 and J is TRBJ1-1; TRBD1 might be the D (6 bases). The sequence came from a woman aged 55-69 years with COVID-19, enrolled during active disease. The sequenced material came from peripheral blood. The CDR3 sequence: CASSQTTGPDKNTEAFF. The CDR3 region has the DNA TGCGCCAGCAGCCAAACTACAGGGCCTGACAAGAACACTGAAGCTTTCTTT.